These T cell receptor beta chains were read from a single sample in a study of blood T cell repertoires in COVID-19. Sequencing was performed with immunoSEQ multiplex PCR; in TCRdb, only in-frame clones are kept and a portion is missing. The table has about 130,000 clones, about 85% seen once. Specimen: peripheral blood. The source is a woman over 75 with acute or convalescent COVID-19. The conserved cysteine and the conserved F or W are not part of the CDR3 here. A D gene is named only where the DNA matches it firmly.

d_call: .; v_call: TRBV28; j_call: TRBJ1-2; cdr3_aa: ASSRYREGYT
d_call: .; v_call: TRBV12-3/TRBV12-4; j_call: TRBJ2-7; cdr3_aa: ASSSDSSYEQY
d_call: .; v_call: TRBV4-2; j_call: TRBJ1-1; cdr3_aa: ASSPRQAPRIYTEAF
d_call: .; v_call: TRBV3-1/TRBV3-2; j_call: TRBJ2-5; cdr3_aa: ASSLGGSRETQY
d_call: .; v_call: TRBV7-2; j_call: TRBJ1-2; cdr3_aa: ASSLEAQANYGYT
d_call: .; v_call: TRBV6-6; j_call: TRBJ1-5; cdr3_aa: ASSFQGRQPQH
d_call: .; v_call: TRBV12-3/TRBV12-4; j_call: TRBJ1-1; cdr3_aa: ASRKSEAF
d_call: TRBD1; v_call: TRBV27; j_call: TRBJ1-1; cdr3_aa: ASKTGGEVTEAF
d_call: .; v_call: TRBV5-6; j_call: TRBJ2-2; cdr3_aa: ASSFTKFRGLNTGELF
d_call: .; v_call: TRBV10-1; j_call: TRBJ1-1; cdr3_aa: ASRAIRTGTEAF
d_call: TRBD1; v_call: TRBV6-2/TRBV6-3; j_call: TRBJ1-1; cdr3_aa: ASSYSNRGTEAF
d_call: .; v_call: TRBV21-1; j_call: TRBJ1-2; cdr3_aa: ASSGGMDYGYT
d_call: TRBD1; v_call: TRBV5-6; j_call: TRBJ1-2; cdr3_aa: ASSTRGQGHGYT
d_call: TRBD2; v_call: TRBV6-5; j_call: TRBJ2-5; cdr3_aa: ASSYPGGPKTQY
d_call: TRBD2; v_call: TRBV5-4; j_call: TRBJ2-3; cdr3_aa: ASSQRGRTDTQY
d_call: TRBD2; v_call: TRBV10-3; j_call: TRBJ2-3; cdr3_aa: AISKSGGSTDTQY
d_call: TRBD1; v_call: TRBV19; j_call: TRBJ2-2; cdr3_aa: ASSRPGGNTGELF
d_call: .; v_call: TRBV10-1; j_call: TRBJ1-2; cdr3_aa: ASTNKVCGANYGYT
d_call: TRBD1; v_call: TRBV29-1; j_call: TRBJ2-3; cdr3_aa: SVEEDREGTDTQY
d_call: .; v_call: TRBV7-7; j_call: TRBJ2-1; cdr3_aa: ASSRSSGSYNEQF
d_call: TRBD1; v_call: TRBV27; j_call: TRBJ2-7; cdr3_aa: ASSSLDRAYEQY
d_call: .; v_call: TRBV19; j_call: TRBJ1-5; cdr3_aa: ASSSRQLPYSNQPQH
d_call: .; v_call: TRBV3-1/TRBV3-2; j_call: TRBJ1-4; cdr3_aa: ASSLRGLPEKLF
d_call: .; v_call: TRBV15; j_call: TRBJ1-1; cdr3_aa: ATSRVAGGNTTPRPAEAF